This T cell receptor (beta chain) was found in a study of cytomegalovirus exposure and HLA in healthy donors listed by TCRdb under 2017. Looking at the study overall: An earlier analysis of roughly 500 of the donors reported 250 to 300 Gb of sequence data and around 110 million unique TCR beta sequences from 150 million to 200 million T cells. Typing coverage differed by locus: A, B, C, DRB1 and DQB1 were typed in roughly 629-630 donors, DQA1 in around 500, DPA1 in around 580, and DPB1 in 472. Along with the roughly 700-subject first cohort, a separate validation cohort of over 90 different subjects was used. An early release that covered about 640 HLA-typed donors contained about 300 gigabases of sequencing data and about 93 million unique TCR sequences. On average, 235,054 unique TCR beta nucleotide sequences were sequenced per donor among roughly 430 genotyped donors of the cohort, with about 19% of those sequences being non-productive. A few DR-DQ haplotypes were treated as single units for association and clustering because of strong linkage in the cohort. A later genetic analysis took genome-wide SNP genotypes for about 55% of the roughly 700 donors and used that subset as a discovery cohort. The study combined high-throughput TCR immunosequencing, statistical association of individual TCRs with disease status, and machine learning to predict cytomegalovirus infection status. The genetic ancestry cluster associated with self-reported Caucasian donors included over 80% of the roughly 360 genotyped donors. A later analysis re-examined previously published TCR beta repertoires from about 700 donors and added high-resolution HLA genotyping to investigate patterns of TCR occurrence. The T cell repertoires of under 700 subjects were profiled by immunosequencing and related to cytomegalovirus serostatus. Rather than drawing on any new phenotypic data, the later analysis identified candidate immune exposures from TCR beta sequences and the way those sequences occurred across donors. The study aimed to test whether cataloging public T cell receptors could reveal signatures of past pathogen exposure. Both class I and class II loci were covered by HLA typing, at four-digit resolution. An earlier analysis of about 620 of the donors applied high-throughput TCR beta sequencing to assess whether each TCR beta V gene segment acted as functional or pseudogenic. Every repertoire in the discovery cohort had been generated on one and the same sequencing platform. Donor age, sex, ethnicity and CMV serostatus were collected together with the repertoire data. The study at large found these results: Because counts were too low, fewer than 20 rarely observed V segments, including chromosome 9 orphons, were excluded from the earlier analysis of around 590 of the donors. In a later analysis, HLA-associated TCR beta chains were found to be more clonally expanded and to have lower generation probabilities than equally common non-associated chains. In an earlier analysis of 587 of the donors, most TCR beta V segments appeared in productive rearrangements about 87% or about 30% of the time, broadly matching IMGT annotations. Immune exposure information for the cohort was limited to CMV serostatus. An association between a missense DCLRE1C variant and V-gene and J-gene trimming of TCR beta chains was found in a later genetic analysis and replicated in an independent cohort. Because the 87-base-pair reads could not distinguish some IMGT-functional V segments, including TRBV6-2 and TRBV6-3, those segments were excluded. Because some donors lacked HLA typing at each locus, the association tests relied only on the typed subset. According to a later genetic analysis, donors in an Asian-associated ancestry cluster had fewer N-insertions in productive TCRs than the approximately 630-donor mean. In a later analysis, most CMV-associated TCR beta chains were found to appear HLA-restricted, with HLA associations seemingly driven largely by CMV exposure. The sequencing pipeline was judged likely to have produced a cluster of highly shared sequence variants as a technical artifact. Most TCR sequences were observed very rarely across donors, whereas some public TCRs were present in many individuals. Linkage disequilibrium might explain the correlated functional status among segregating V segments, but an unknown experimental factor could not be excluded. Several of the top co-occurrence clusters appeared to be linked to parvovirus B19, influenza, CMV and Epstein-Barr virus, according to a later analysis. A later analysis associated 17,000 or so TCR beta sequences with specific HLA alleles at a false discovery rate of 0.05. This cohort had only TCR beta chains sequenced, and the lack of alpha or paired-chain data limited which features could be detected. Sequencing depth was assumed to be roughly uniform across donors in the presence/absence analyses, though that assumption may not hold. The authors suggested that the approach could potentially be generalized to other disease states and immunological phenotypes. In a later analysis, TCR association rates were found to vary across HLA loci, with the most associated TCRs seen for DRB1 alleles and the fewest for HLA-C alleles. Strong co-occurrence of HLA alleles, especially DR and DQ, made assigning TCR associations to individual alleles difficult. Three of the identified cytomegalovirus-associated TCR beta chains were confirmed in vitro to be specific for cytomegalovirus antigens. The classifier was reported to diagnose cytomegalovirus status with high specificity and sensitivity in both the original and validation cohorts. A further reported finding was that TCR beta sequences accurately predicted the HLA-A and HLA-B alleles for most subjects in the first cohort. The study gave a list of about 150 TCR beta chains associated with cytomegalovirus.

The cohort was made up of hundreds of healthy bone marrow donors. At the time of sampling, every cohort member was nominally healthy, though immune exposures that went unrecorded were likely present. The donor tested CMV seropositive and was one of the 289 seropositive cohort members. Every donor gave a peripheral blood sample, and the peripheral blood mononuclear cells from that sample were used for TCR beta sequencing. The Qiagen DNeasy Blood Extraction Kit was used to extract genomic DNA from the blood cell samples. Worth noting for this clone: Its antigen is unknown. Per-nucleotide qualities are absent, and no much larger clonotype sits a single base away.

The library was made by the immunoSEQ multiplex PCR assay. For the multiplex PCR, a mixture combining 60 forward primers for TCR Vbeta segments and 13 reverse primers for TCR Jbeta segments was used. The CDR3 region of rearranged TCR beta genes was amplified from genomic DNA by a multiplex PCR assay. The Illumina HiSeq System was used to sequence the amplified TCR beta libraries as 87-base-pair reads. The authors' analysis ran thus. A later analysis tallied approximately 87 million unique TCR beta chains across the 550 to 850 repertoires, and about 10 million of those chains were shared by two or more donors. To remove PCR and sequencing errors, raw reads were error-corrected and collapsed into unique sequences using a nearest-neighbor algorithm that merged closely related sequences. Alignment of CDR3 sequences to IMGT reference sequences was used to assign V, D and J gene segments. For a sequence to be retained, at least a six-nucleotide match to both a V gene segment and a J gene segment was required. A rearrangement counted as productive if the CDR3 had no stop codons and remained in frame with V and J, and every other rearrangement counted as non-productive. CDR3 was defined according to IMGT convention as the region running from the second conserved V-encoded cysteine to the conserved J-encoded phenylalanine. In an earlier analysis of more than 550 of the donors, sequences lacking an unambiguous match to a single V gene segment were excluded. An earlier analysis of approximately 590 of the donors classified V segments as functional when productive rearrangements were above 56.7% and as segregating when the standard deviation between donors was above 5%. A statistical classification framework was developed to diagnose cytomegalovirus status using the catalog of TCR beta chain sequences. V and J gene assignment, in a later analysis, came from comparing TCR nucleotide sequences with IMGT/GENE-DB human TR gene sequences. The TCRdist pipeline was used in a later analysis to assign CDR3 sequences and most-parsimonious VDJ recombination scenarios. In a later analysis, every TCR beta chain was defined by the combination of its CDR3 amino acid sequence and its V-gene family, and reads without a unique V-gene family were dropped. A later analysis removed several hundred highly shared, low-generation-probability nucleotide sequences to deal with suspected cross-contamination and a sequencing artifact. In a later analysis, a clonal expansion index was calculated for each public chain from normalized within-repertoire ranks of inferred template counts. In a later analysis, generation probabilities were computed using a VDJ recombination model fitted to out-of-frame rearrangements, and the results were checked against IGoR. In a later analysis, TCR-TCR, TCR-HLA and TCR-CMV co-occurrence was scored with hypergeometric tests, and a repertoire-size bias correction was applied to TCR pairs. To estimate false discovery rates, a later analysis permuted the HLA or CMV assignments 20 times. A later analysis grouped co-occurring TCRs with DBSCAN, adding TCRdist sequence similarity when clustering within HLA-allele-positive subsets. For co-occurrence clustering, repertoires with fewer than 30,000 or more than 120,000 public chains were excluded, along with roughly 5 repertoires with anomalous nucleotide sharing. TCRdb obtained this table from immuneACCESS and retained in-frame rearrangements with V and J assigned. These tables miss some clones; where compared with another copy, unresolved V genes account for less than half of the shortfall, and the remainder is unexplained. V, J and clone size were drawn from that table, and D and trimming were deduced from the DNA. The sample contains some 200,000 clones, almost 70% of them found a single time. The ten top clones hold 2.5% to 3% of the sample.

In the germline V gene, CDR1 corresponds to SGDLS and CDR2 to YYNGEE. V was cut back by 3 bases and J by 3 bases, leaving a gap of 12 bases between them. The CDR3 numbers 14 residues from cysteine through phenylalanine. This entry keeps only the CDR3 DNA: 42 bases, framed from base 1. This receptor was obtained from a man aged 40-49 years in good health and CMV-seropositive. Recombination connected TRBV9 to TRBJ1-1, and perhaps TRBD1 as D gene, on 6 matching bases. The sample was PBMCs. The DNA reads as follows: TGTGCCAGCAGCGCCGGGGGGGCGCACACTGAAGCTTTCTTT. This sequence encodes CASSAGGAHTEAFF.